This paragraph covers one TCR beta chain sequence. It lacks a known antigen. Since a much larger clone is just one base distant, this may be a read error. Since no conserved phenylalanine or tryptophan closes the CDR3, a read error is the likely cause. The data were taken from a study of molecular identifiers for immune sequencing clone quantification (dated by TCRdb to the late 2010s). Study-wide context: For a replicate experiment, RNA from approximately 20,000 or 100,000 naive CD8 T cells was divided into five aliquots, of which four were sequenced. This methods study used CD8 T cells to benchmark TCR RNA copy counting and molecular-identifier clustering-based TCR repertoire sequencing (MIDCIRS).

Results and caveats for the whole study, not just this receptor: In CMV-specific effector cells, clones with more than 20 RNA copies contained over 99% of molecules, whereas in naive cells such clones contained under 1% of molecules. Approximately 3.3 recovered TCR RNA copies per cell were obtained by modeling, versus approximately 10 by digital PCR, implying a capture efficiency of roughly 32%. Naive libraries contained spiked-in Jurkat TCR RNA (approximately ten copies' worth), which is not part of the donor repertoire. Identical TCR molecules sharing a barcode could cause highly expanded clone sizes to be underestimated. Without barcode sub-clustering, chimeric consensus sequences inflated TCR diversity; chimeras reached as high as 47%. Spiked-in Jurkat TCR RNA equivalent to a single cell was reported to be detectable even among 800,000 to 1,000,000 naive CD8 T cells.

Libraries of naive CD8 T cells were built from anywhere between about 17,000 and 1,000,000 sorted cells, with 10%, 30% or 50% of the purified RNA used. On a BD FACSAria II, naive CD8 T cells were FACS-sorted as CD8+CD4-CCR7+CD45RA+ and collected into RLT Plus buffer. Roughly ten TCR copies' worth of Jurkat RNA were spiked into roughly 17,000-1,100,000 naive CD8 T cell samples to test detection sensitivity. CD8 T cells were enriched with RosetteSep CD8+ T Cell Enrichment Cocktail and Ficoll-Paque, followed by ACK red cell lysis. The receptor library was made with PCR. TCRdb names NextSeq 500 as the instrument used. Bulk TCR libraries were generated as previously described, with the TCR primers listed in Table S5 used. Purification of total RNA was performed with the Qiagen AllPrep DNA/RNA kit. Before analysis, reads from multiple sequencing runs of one library were combined. In the source study's methods: Reads were retained only if the reads had an exact TCR constant sequence, and the retained reads were trimmed to 150 nt and grouped according to their 12-nt molecular barcodes. Within each barcode group, reads were sub-clustered at a 15% Levenshtein threshold, and quality-weighted consensus sequences were built per RNA molecule. Non-functional sequences were discarded, and so were lower-count sequences lying one edit away from another sequence. On the basis of fitting two negative binomial distributions, barcode sub-clusters with fewer than 20% of the maximum read count were discarded. TCRdb itself trimmed the public reads at Q25 with fastp, ran MiXCR and retained productive beta chains. Identical CDR3 proteins give one entry, which carries the most common genes and DNA. TCRdb's processing, not the study's, gives the V and J calls here. Here the sample has about 100,000 distinct CDR3 sequences; roughly 34% occur a single time. The ten largest clonotypes hold under 5.5% of the sample.

The junction carries 10 bases between V and J, which are trimmed by 4 bases and 0 bases respectively. Counting both end residues, the CDR3 totals 15 amino acids. The retained sequence is limited to the CDR3, 45 bases, with the frame set at the first base. CDR1 and CDR2 (MGHDK, SYGVNS) derive from the germline V gene. Sequenced: naive CD8+ T cells from blood, with Jurkat cell RNA spiked in. The cell subset or site label on this specimen signifies: FACS-sorted CD8+CD4-CCR7+CD45RA+ naive T cells. The sequence derives from a human donor in good health. Some libraries in this study had Jurkat cell RNA spiked in. The chain is made from TRBV25-1 and TRBJ2-1, with the D gene not confidently named. The DNA is as follows: TGTGCCAGCAGTGTCCTGCCTAGCTCCTACAATGAGCAGTTCTCC. Translated, it reads CASSVLPSSYNEQFS.